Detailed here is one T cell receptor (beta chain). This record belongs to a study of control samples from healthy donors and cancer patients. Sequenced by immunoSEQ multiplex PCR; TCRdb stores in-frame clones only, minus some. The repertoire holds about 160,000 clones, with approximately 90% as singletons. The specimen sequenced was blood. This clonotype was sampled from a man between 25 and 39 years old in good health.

The CDR3 is CASQGGNTEAFF. CDR3 in DNA: TGCGCCAGCCAGGGAGGGAACACTGAAGCTTTCTTT. The chain couples TRBV5-1 to TRBJ1-1; D is perhaps TRBD1 (5 bases). The CDR3 runs 12 residues. The V and J ends lost 7 bases and 1 base respectively, with 8 bases between them. In germline, CDR1 is SGHRS, CDR2 YFSETQ.